This TCR beta chain was recovered during a study of early T cells in non-severe SARS-CoV-2 infection. Study-level background: Alpha and beta chains were unpaired, from unsorted whole-blood bulk RNA.

Points from the study as a whole: Missing private and CD4 specificities, VDJdb matching favored anti-spike CD8 responses.

This clonotype has a handful of counts. Its antigen is still unknown. CDR3 length: 16 residues. V dropped 0 bases and J dropped 0 bases, with 11 bases sitting between them. Germline lookup yields CDR1 LNHNV and CDR2 YYDKDF (reference sequence). Each cDNA molecule carried a unique molecular identifier. TCRdb re-derived calls from the 5' RACE reads in MiXCR, one entry per CDR3 protein. The sample carries around 99,000 distinct CDR3 sequences, around 16% recorded once. The V call is TRBV15, the J call TRBJ1-2, with D perhaps matching TRBD1 (5 bases). The TCR originated in an adult who was a healthcare worker with PCR-confirmed SARS-CoV-2 infection or an uninfected control (not recorded which). The sequences come from whole blood, collected at baseline. The CDR3 region is CATSRDRPGTNYGYTF. DNA for the CDR3: TGTGCCACCAGCAGAGATAGACCAGGGACTAACTATGGCTACACCTTC.